This T cell receptor (beta chain) was observed in a study of metastatic and nonmetastatic thyroid tumors. Looking at the study overall: Across peripheral blood and tumor or nodule tissue samples taken from malignant and benign thyroid patients, the repertoires were compared with one another.

The germline CDR1 and CDR2 sequences are SGDLS and YYNGEE. This CDR3 region has 17 residues. J was trimmed by 9 bases and V by 4 bases; bases with no gene match: 12. With MiXCR, TCRdb called clones anew from the PCR reads. The sample has 15,000 to 20,000 clones; about 29% are singletons. Before thyroid surgery, none of the patients had received any treatment. This sequence joins TRBV9 and TRBJ2-1; 14 positions match TRBD2. The receptor was derived from a male donor with papillary thyroid cancer or a benign thyroid nodule (not recorded which). Some clones in this sample may be carry-over from other donors' samples. Specimen: tumor tissue. The CDR3 region is CASSPGGGLAGVSEQFF. CDR3 nucleotide sequence: TGTGCCAGCAGCCCTGGAGGGGGACTAGCGGGAGTCAGTGAGCAGTTCTTC.